Each of the 24 T cell receptor beta chains below was sequenced from the same sample in a study of cytomegalovirus exposure and HLA in healthy donors. Use of 60 Vbeta and 13 Jbeta primers characterized the PCR. Assay: immunoSEQ multiplex PCR; the TCRdb copy retains only in-frame clones and omits some. Of 77,000 or so clones detected, more than 65% appear once; the ten largest clones hold around 18%. Material: PBMCs. The receptors come from a man between 65 and 80 years old in good health and CMV-seropositive.

This sequence joins TRBV7-9 and TRBJ1-5; no clear D gene. V was trimmed by 1 base and J by 6 bases, leaving 10 bases between them. The CDR3 loop spans 14 amino acids. Germline V gene lookup returns CDR1 SEHNR and CDR2 FQNEAQ (reference sequence). DNA of the CDR3: TGTGCCAGCAGCTTAGGGGTTTCGGGTCAGCCCCAGCATTTT. It is translated as CASSLGVSGQPQHF.

This clone was observed a handful of times. J is TRBJ1-3 and V is TRBV2; D ambiguous. This CDR3 is built from 14 residues. Germline V gives CDR1 SNHLY, CDR2 FYNNEI. Trimming pared 4 bases from V and 0 bases from J, leaving 7 bases between. CDR3 bases: TGTGCCAGCAGTGGAGGGTCCTCTGGAAACACCATATATTTT. This translates into CASSGGSSGNTIYF.

The genes are TRBV6-5 and TRBJ2-2; perhaps TRBD1 as D (5 bases). The CDR3 runs to 14 residues. Per the germline V gene, CDR1 is MNHEY and CDR2 is SVGAGI. Trimming took off 6 bases at V and 1 base at J, with 9 bases between the two ends. In DNA, the CDR3 is TGTGCCAGCAGAATTGACAGGAACACCGGGGAGCTGTTTTTT. Amino acids: CASRIDRNTGELFF.

The chain uses TRBV5-8 and TRBJ1-4; 7 bases are a match to TRBD1. CDR1 and CDR2 from the germline V gene are SGHTS and YDEGEE. The V segment lost 4 bases and the J segment 8 bases; nucleotides outside the gene matches: 8. The CDR3 runs to 14 residues. The chain's CDR3 is CASSPRQGVEKLFF. The CDR3 DNA sequence: TGTGCCAGCAGCCCCCGGCAGGGGGTCGAAAAACTGTTTTTT.

The DNA for the CDR3 is TGTGCCAGCTCAGGACAAGAGCAGTACTTC. It yields the protein CASSGQEQYF. The chain employs TRBV18 and TRBJ2-7; D is perhaps TRBD1 (5 bases). This CDR3 region has 10 residues. The germline V and J ends were trimmed by 5 bases and 7 bases, with 6 bases remaining between them. Germline CDR1 reads KGHSH; CDR2 reads LQKENI. Complete variable domain (other parts from reference TRBV18 and TRBJ2-7): NAGVMQNPRHLVRRRGQEARLRCSPMKGHSHVYWYRQLPEEGLKFMVYLQKENIIDESGMPKERFSAEFPKEGPSILRIQQVVRGDSAAYFCASSGQEQYFGPGTRLTVT.

V and J are TRBV5-4 and TRBJ2-3; TRBD2 matches 8 bases. The CDR3 totals 16 residues. Trimming removed 6 bases from V and 0 bases from J; junction bases left unmatched: 9. Germline CDR1 is SGHNT and CDR2 is YYREEE (reference sequence). The CDR3 nucleotides read TGTGCCAGCACCCGGGGGCAGCGGGAGAGCACAGATACGCAGTATTTT. As protein: CASTRGQRESTDTQYF.

The rearrangement joins TRBV5-8 to TRBJ2-7; 7 bases map to TRBD1. The V and J ends lost 2 bases and 4 bases, in that order; junction bases with no gene match: 6. This CDR3 spans 14 amino acids. Per germline, CDR1 SGHTS and CDR2 YDEGEE. Here the CDR3 reads CASSLMTGSYEQYF. The CDR3 bases are TGTGCCAGCAGCTTAATGACAGGGAGTTACGAGCAGTACTTC.

The chain employs TRBV7-3 and TRBJ1-1, with TRBD1 matching 9 bases. CDR1 is SGHTA, CDR2 FQGTGA, per germline. With V trimmed by 5 bases and J by 4 bases, 11 bases remained unmatched. This CDR3 comprises 16 residues. The CDR3 reads CASSLGQGGGGTEAFF. The CDR3, as DNA: TGTGCCAGCAGCCTGGGACAGGGAGGAGGTGGCACTGAAGCTTTCTTT.

The sample holds a few counts of this clone. V and J are TRBV4-1 and TRBJ1-4; weak D call: TRBD1 (6 bases). CDR1 and CDR2 (germline): MGHRA, YSYEKL. V was cut by 5 bases and J by 0 bases, with 7 bases left in between. CDR3 size: 14 residues. CDR3 residues: CASSNRATNEKLFF. For the CDR3, the DNA is TGCGCCAGCAGCAACAGGGCAACTAATGAAAAACTGTTTTTT.

Here the CDR3 DNA reads TGTGCCAGCAGGGCCGGGACACCGTCCTACGAGCAGTACTTC. Its protein is CASRAGTPSYEQYF. The chain carries TRBV6-6 and TRBJ2-7; maybe TRBD1 (6 bases). The V gene's germline CDR1 is MNHNY and CDR2 SVGAGI (reference sequence). The CDR3 covers 14 residues. The V end was cut by 6 bases, the J end by 1 base, with 13 bases between.

This chain joins TRBV27 and TRBJ2-1; possibly TRBD1 for D (6 bases). CDR1 and CDR2 (germline): MNHEY, SMNVEV (reference sequence). Trimming removed 5 bases from V and 3 bases from J, with 11 bases in between. The CDR3 is 14 residues long. The CDR3: CASSAQGYYNEQFF. The DNA for the CDR3 is TGTGCCAGCAGTGCACAGGGATACTACAATGAGCAGTTCTTC.

V and J are TRBV7-3 and TRBJ1-6; D not certain. The V end was cut by 5 bases, the J end by 5 bases, with 10 bases between. The CDR3 consists of 14 residues. Looked up from germline, CDR1 is SGHTA and CDR2 is FQGTGA. DNA for the CDR3: TGTGCCAGCAGCCACGGCGGTCATAATTCACCCCTCCACTTT. Amino acid sequence: CASSHGGHNSPLHF.

The chain couples TRBV7-8 to TRBJ2-1; TRBD1 might be the D (6 bases). CDR1 SGHVS and CDR2 FQNEAQ come from the germline V gene. CDR3 size: 16 residues. The V and J ends lost 5 bases and 0 bases respectively, with 14 bases between them. The CDR3 sequence is CASSRLTGSSYNEQFF. The CDR3 DNA follows: TGTGCCAGCAGCCGGCTAACAGGGAGCTCCTACAATGAGCAGTTCTTC.

The chain couples TRBV5-1 to TRBJ2-7, with a weak D call TRBD1 (6 bases). Looked up from germline, CDR1 is SGHRS and CDR2 is YFSETQ. The V end was cut by 0 bases, the J end by 4 bases, with 8 bases between. This CDR3 is built from 13 residues. The CDR3 coding sequence is TGCGCCAGCAGCTTGGGGACAGAATACGAGCAGTACTTC. It codes for CASSLGTEYEQYF.

This clone appeared a single time. The chain employs TRBV4-2 and TRBJ2-3, with D uncertain. CDR3 length equals 15 residues. Trimming shortened V by 0 bases and J by 3 bases, and 10 bases separated the two germline ends. Germline lookup yields CDR1 LGHNA and CDR2 YNFKEQ. CDR3 nucleotide sequence: TGTGCCAGCAGCCAAGACCGAGAGAAAACAGATACGCAGTATTTT. As protein: CASSQDREKTDTQYF.

As to this clone: The CDR3 ends on some other residue instead of the conserved phenylalanine or tryptophan, so this is likely a read error. The DNA is left out, because the CDR3 cannot be placed on it with certainty; the CDR3 is given as TCRdb lists it. The rearrangement links TRBV6-5 to TRBJ2-3; the table's D gene call, TRBD2, was not cross checked with the DNA. The CDR3 spans 13 amino acids, including both terminal residues. CDR1 is MNHEY and CDR2 is SVGAGI in the germline V gene. The CDR3 sequence: CASSYGASGSQTL.

The rearrangement uses TRBV7-6 and TRBJ2-5; the D is unclear. V was trimmed by 2 bases and J by 2 bases, leaving 6 bases between them. Germline V lookup: CDR1 SGHVS, CDR2 FNYEAQ. The length of the CDR3 is 13 residues. The CDR3 DNA reads TGTGCCAGCAGCTTAATGACTCAAGAGACCCAGTACTTC. This sequence encodes CASSLMTQETQYF.

As DNA, the CDR3 is TGTGCCAGTAGTATAGGTGGGCTCGGAGATACGCAGTATTTT. Residues: CASSIGGLGDTQYF. This sequence joins TRBV19 and TRBJ2-3; unclear D gene. V was pared by 1 base and J by 5 bases, with 10 bases between. The germline CDR1 and CDR2 sequences are LNHDA and SQIVND (reference sequence). The CDR3 is 14 residues long.

The rearrangement joins TRBV15 to TRBJ2-1, with TRBD1 matching over 8 bases. The V gene end was trimmed by 4 bases and the J gene end by 5 bases; junction bases not matched to a gene: 4. CDR3 size: 14 residues. CDR1 and CDR2 (germline): LNHNV, YYDKDF (reference sequence). The CDR3 nucleotides read TGTGCCACCAGCACGACAGGGGCGGACAATGAGCAGTTCTTC. Its translation is CATSTTGADNEQFF.

This rearrangement joins TRBV18 to TRBJ1-1, with TRBD1 matching 10 bases. Losses at the gene ends were 5 bases for V and 6 bases for J; bases not matched to a gene: 6. Germline-derived CDR1 and CDR2 are KGHSH and LQKENI. The CDR3 is made up of 14 amino acids. CDR3 sequence (DNA): TGTGCCAGCTCAGTAGGGACAGGGGAACCTGAAGCTTTCTTT. It yields the protein CASSVGTGEPEAFF.

The chain is built from TRBV5-6 and TRBJ2-7; weak D call: TRBD1 (5 bases). Germline assignment: CDR1 SGHDT and CDR2 YYEEEE. Trimming left V 0 bases short and J 6 bases short, with 13 bases between. The CDR3 contains 14 residues. The CDR3 DNA reads as TGTGCCAGCAGCTTGGGACAGTCTATTGCCGAGCAGTACTTC. It specifies CASSLGQSIAEQYF.

The chain carries TRBV11-2 and TRBJ2-3; D might be TRBD2 (7 bases). The CDR3 totals 15 residues. The germline gives CDR1 SGHAT, CDR2 FQNNGV. V was trimmed by 5 bases and J by 4 bases, leaving 16 bases between them. CDR3 in amino acids: CASSPKGGPPDTQYF. In nucleotides, the CDR3 is TGTGCCAGCAGCCCGAAGGGGGGGCCACCAGATACGCAGTATTTT.

The chain carries TRBV19 and TRBJ1-1, with D perhaps TRBD1 (6 bases). Germline-derived CDR1 and CDR2 are LNHDA and SQIVND (reference sequence). The CDR3 length is 12 residues. Trimming stripped 2 bases from V and 5 bases from J, with 6 bases between. The CDR3 nucleotides are TGTGCCAGTAGTATACAGGGGACTGAAGCTTTCTTT. Translated: CASSIQGTEAFF. Full variable domain (outside the CDR3, taken from reference TRBV19 and TRBJ1-1): DGGITQSPKYLFRKEGQNVTLSCEQNLNHDAMYWYRQDPGQGLRLIYYSQIVNDFQKGDIAEGYSVSREKKESFPLTVTSAQKNPTAFYLCASSIQGTEAFFGQGTRLTVV.

This clone was seen more than once but under ten times. The chain has TRBV2 and TRBJ1-2; maybe TRBD1 (5 bases). Germline CDR1 reads SNHLY; CDR2 reads FYNNEI. The CDR3 is 14 amino acids. Trimming removed 6 bases from V and 10 bases from J, with 21 bases in between. The CDR3 sequence is CASRDLSSGPSYTF. For the CDR3, the DNA is TGTGCCAGCAGGGACCTCAGCTCAGGGCCCTCCTACACCTTC.